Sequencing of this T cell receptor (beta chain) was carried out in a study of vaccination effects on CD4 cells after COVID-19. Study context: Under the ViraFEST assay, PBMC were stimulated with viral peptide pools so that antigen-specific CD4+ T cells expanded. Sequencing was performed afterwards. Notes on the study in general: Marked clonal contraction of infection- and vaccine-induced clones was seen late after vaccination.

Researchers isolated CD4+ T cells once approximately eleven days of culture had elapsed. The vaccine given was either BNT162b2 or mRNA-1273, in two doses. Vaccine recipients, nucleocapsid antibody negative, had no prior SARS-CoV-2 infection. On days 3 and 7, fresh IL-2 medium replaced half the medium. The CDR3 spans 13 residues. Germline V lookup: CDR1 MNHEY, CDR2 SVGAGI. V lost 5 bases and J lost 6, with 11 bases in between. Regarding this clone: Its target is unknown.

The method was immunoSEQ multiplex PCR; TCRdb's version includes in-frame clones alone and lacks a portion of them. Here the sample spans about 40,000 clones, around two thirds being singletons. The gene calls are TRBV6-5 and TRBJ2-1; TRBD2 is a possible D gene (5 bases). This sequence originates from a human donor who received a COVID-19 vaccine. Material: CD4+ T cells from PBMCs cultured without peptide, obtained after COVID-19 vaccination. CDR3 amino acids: CASSRTLANEQFF. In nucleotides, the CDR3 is TGTGCCAGCAGTAGGACTCTGGCCAATGAGCAGTTCTTC.